Presented here are 17 T cell receptor beta chains from one specimen sequenced in a study of T cells in localized non-small cell lung cancer. Data came from immunoSEQ multiplex PCR; TCRdb stores just in-frame clones and leaves some out. This table has 60,000 to 65,000 clones, around 90% appearing once. The starting material was peripheral blood, obtained before any cancer treatment. The origin of the receptors is a woman between 35 and 70 years old with stage I lung adenocarcinoma.

This rearrangement joins TRBV6-5 to TRBJ1-2; D uncertain. CDR1 and CDR2 from the germline V gene are MNHEY and SVGAGI. V was pared by 3 bases and J by 8 bases, with 10 bases between. The CDR3 has 12 amino acids. CDR3 nucleotides: TGTGCCAGCAGTTATGGTCCAGGCGGCTACACCTTC. Translating gives CASSYGPGGYTF.

The chain carries TRBV27 and TRBJ1-6; D is ambiguous. V lost 6 bases, J lost 7 bases, and 16 bases lay in between. Germline loops: CDR1 MNHEY, CDR2 SMNVEV (reference sequence). This CDR3 is built from 15 residues. The CDR3 DNA reads as TGTGCCAGCAGATCCTTCGGGGTGGGGAATTCACCCCTCCACTTT. Its protein product is CASRSFGVGNSPLHF.

This clone has a single count. The V gene is TRBV6-6, the J gene TRBJ1-2; 7 nucleotides agree with TRBD1. V gave up 7 bases and J gave up 2 bases; unmatched junction bases: 7. The CDR3 has 14 residues. In germline, CDR1 is MNHNY, CDR2 SVGAGI (reference sequence). In DNA, the CDR3 is TGTGCCAGCAAACCACAGACAGGGAACTATGGCTACACCTTC. It specifies CASKPQTGNYGYTF.

The chain has TRBV28 and TRBJ2-7, with no clear D. This CDR3 region has 15 residues. The germline V gene has CDR1 MDHEN and CDR2 SYDVKM. Trimming pared 3 bases from V and 9 bases from J, leaving 21 bases between. The CDR3: CASSFVAVRSTAQYF. The CDR3 nucleotides read TGTGCCAGCAGTTTTGTCGCGGTCCGCTCCACCGCGCAGTACTTC. The full variable domain, completed using reference TRBV28 and TRBJ2-7, is DVKVTQSSRYLVKRTGEKVFLECVQDMDHENMFWYRQDPGLGLRLIYFSYDVKMKEKGDIPEGYSVSREKKERFSLILESASTNQTSMYLCASSFVAVRSTAQYFGPGTRLTVT.

This clone showed up just a few times. The rearrangement uses TRBV7-9 and TRBJ2-1; 8 bases map to TRBD1. The V gene end was trimmed by 5 bases and the J gene end by 7 bases; junction bases not matched to a gene: 1. The germline V gene encodes CDR1 SEHNR and CDR2 FQNEAQ (reference sequence). This CDR3 has 12 residues. CDR3 bases: TGTGCCAGCAGCCACAGGGGGAATGAGCAGTTCTTC. It yields the protein CASSHRGNEQFF. The full variable domain, rest sourced from reference TRBV7-9 and TRBJ2-1, is DTGVSQNPRHKITKRGQNVTFRCDPISEHNRLYWYRQTLGQGPEFLTYFQNEAQLEKSRLLSDRFSAERPKGSFSTLEIQRTEQGDSAMYLCASSHRGNEQFFGPGTRLTVL.

This sequence joins TRBV9 and TRBJ2-1; D possibly matches TRBD1 or TRBD2 (6 bases each). V was clipped by 4 bases and J by 5 bases, with 19 bases between them. The V gene's germline CDR1 is SGDLS and CDR2 YYNGEE. The CDR3 is 16 residues long. The DNA for the CDR3 is TGTGCCAGCAGCCGTCTGGGGGGCGTTACTGACAATGAGCAGTTCTTC. Translating it yields CASSRLGGVTDNEQFF.

The chain links TRBV4-3 to TRBJ2-3; D not certain. CDR3 length equals 14 residues. Trimming removed 1 base at V and 6 bases at J, with 11 bases between. Germline V CDR1 and CDR2: LGHNA, YSLEER. As DNA, the CDR3 is TGCGCCAGCAGCCAAGGGCTCCTGGTGGATACGCAGTATTTT. Translated: CASSQGLLVDTQYF.

The rearrangement links TRBV7-2 to TRBJ2-3; TRBD2 might be the D (6 bases). CDR3 length: 14 amino acids. V lost 1 base and J 2 bases, leaving 7 bases between the germline ends. Germline assignment: CDR1 SGHTA and CDR2 FQGNSA. CDR3 in DNA: TGTGCCAGCAGCTTAGGCGGGATCACAGATACGCAGTATTTT. Its protein product is CASSLGGITDTQYF.

The chain recombines TRBV6-1 with TRBJ1-4, with a weak D call TRBD1 (5 bases). The CDR3 is 12 amino acids. V lost 4 bases to trimming and J lost 8 bases, with 8 bases between them. Germline V gives CDR1 MNHNS, CDR2 SASEGT. The CDR3 sequence: CASSVWGEKLFF. CDR3 nucleotide sequence: TGTGCCAGCAGTGTATGGGGGGAAAAACTGTTTTTT.

The chain combines TRBV20-1 with TRBJ2-7; D gene unclear. The V end lost 6 bases, the J end lost 5 bases, and 8 bases lay between the germline ends. CDR1 and CDR2 from the germline V gene are DFQATT and SNEGSKA (reference sequence). The CDR3 loop spans 10 amino acids. The CDR3 loop is CSACIHEQYF. CDR3 nucleotide sequence: TGCAGTGCCTGTATTCACGAGCAGTACTTC.

The J gene is TRBJ2-5, the V gene TRBV30, with D perhaps being TRBD1 or TRBD2 (5 bases each). Germline values: CDR1 GTSNPN, CDR2 SVGIG (reference sequence). This CDR3 comprises 10 residues. The CDR3 DNA sequence: TGTGCGAGGGGCGGAGAGACCCAGTACTTC. Translating gives CARGGETQYF.

The rearrangement uses TRBV7-2 and TRBJ2-1; 10 bases fit TRBD1. The CDR3 length is 15 residues. CDR1 and CDR2 from the germline V gene are SGHTA and FQGNSA. Trimming removed 5 bases from V and 2 bases from J; junction bases left unmatched: 3. The CDR3: CASSLDRGPYNEQFF. The CDR3 bases are TGTGCCAGCAGCCTAGACAGGGGGCCCTACAATGAGCAGTTCTTC.

V gene TRBV28 combines with J gene TRBJ1-3; weak D call: TRBD1 (5 bases). Germline V gene sequence: CDR1 MDHEN, CDR2 SYDVKM. This CDR3 is 17 amino acids long. V lost 4 bases to trimming and J lost 2 bases, with 18 bases between them. The CDR3 DNA follows: TGTGCCAGCAGTTCGCCGAAGATCGGGACCACTGGAAACACCATATATTTT. As protein: CASSSPKIGTTGNTIYF. Supplemented by reference TRBV28 and TRBJ1-3, the full variable domain reads DVKVTQSSRYLVKRTGEKVFLECVQDMDHENMFWYRQDPGLGLRLIYFSYDVKMKEKGDIPEGYSVSREKKERFSLILESASTNQTSMYLCASSSPKIGTTGNTIYFGEGSWLTVV.

The chain employs TRBV7-2 and TRBJ1-1; D not certain. Germline V gene sequence: CDR1 SGHTA, CDR2 FQGNSA. The CDR3 is 13 amino acids. V lost 6 bases to trimming and J lost 1 base, with 9 bases between them. Here the CDR3 reads CASSSHKNTEAFF. CDR3 nucleotide sequence: TGTGCCAGCAGTTCCCACAAGAACACTGAAGCTTTCTTT.

The chain recombines TRBV6-1 with TRBJ2-7; 8 bases line up with TRBD1. Germline V CDR1 and CDR2: MNHNS, SASEGT. V was pared by 0 bases and J by 0 bases, with 1 base of the junction left unmatched. The CDR3 spans 15 residues. DNA of the CDR3: TGTGCCAGCAGTGAAGCAGGACAGGGCTCCTACGAGCAGTACTTC. It specifies CASSEAGQGSYEQYF.

The V gene is TRBV19, the J gene TRBJ2-2; 7 bases fit TRBD1. This CDR3 contains 15 residues. CDR1 LNHDA and CDR2 SQIVND come from the germline V gene (reference sequence). Unmatched junction bases numbered 7, after V lost 3 bases and J lost 6 bases. CDR3 residues: CASSIADRAAGELFF. The CDR3 coding sequence is TGTGCCAGTAGTATCGCCGACAGGGCGGCCGGGGAGCTGTTTTTT. Variable domain in full (rest from reference TRBV19 and TRBJ2-2): DGGITQSPKYLFRKEGQNVTLSCEQNLNHDAMYWYRQDPGQGLRLIYYSQIVNDFQKGDIAEGYSVSREKKESFPLTVTSAQKNPTAFYLCASSIADRAAGELFFGEGSRLTVL.

The chain couples TRBV30 to TRBJ2-7; D is undetermined. Germline V gene sequence: CDR1 GTSNPN, CDR2 SVGIG (reference sequence). The CDR3 spans 11 residues. V was clipped by 2 bases and J by 5 bases, with 7 bases between them. CDR3 coding DNA: TGTGCCTGGAGTTTAAGGGACGAGCAGTACTTC. It specifies CAWSLRDEQYF. Supplemented by reference TRBV30 and TRBJ2-7, the full variable domain reads SQTIHQWPATLVQPVGSPLSLECTVEGTSNPNLYWYRQAAGRGLQLLFYSVGIGQISSEVPQNLSASRPQDRQFILSSKKLLLSDSGFYLCAWSLRDEQYFGPGTRLTVT.